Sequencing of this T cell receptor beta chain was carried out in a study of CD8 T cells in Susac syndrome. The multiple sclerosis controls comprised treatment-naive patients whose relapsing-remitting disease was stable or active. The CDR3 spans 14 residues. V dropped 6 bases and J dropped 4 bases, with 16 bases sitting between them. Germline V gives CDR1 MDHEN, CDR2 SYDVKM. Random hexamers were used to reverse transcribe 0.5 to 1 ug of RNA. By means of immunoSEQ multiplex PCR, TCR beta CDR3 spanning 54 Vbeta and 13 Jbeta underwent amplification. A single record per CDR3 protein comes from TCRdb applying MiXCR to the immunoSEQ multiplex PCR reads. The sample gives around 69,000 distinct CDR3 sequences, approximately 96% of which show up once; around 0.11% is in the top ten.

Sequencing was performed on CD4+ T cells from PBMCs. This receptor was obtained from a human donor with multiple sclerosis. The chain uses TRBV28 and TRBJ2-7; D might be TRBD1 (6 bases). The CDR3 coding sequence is TGTGCCAGCAGCACAAACAGGGCTCAATACGAGCAGTACTTC. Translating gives CASSTNRAQYEQYF.